This TCR beta chain was documented in a study of regulatory T cells in long-lasting Graves disease. TCRdb recomputed calls from the reads with MiXCR, one row per CDR3 protein. Among approximately 800 distinct CDR3 sequences listed, approximately 81% were seen once. The V gene's germline CDR1 is MNHEY and CDR2 SMNVEV (reference sequence). CDR3 length equals 14 residues. Trimming cost V 7 bases and J 1 base, with 13 bases left between them. PBMCs provided the RNA from which the TCR library was made. The sequence came from a woman aged 18 to 35 with Graves disease. This specimen was peripheral blood mononuclear cells (PBMCs), taken with antithyroid drug treatment, in newly diagnosed or persistent Graves disease (not recorded which). The rearrangement uses TRBV27 and TRBJ1-1; possible D gene TRBD1, 5 bases. The CDR3 loop is CASNPGGANTEAFF. CDR3 nucleotides: TGTGCCAGCAACCCGGGAGGGGCGAACACTGAAGCTTTCTTT.